Each of the 15 T cell receptor beta chains below was sequenced from the same sample in a study of blood T cell repertoires in COVID-19 (TCRdb year 2020). To prepare the library, the immunoSEQ multiplex PCR assay was applied. TCRdb carries this immuneACCESS record with in-frame sequences only. Its versions omit some clonotypes, under half of them owing to an unresolved V gene in the studies checked, with the rest unexplained. In all, the sample holds over 450,000 clones, and roughly 89% of those were seen once. About 8% of the sample is held by the ten biggest clonotypes. Specimen: peripheral blood. The origin of the receptors is a woman aged 45-60 years with COVID-19, enrolled during active disease.

The V and J genes are TRBV4-1 and TRBJ1-3; TRBD1 matches 8 bases. V shed 0 bases, J shed 3 bases, and the junction held 7 bases outside the gene matches. The V gene's germline CDR1 is MGHRA and CDR2 YSYEKL. The CDR3 spans 17 residues. The CDR3 DNA reads as TGCGCCAGCAGCCAAGACGGGGACAGGTCTGGTGGAAACACCATATATTTT. It is translated as CASSQDGDRSGGNTIYF.

This chain connects TRBV10-1 to TRBJ2-2; 10 bases map to TRBD1. V dropped 4 bases and J dropped 2; count of bases not matched to a gene: 7. Germline values: CDR1 WNHNN, CDR2 SYGVQD (reference sequence). CDR3 length: 17 residues. CDR3: CASSGSGTGANTGELFF. In DNA, the CDR3 is TGCGCCAGCAGTGGATCCGGGACAGGGGCCAACACCGGGGAGCTGTTTTTT.

The gene calls are TRBV9 and TRBJ2-6, with 9 bases aligning to TRBD2. J gave up 0 bases and V 4 bases, and 8 bases lay outside the gene matches. There are 18 residues in the CDR3. Germline-derived CDR1 and CDR2 are SGDLS and YYNGEE. CDR3 bases: TGTGCCAGCAGCAGGTCCAGCGGGGGGAACTCTGGGGCCAACGTCCTGACTTTC. It is translated as CASSRSSGGNSGANVLTF.

V usage is TRBV7-9 and J usage is TRBJ1-6; possible D gene TRBD1, 5 bases. CDR3 length: 14 amino acids. Trimming left V 9 bases short and J 1 base short, with 10 bases between. CDR1 and CDR2 from the germline V gene are SEHNR and FQNEAQ (reference sequence). CDR3 amino acids: CASAGLSYNSPLHF. The CDR3 DNA reads as TGTGCCAGTGCGGGACTTTCCTATAATTCACCCCTCCACTTT.

The chain recombines TRBV27 with TRBJ2-7; D is perhaps TRBD1 (6 bases). The CDR3 is 13 amino acids. CDR1 and CDR2 (germline): MNHEY, SMNVEV (reference sequence). Trimming stripped 5 bases from V and 6 bases from J, with 14 bases between. The CDR3 coding sequence is TGTGCCAGCAGTCCCATAACAGGGTCCGAGCAGTACTTC. Translating it yields CASSPITGSEQYF.

The rearrangement links TRBV2 to TRBJ1-4; 9 bases map to TRBD1. Germline CDR1 is SNHLY and CDR2 is FYNNEI. After removal of 8 bases from V and 7 bases from J, the junction contained 14 bases not matched to a gene. The length of the CDR3 is 16 residues. The CDR3 sequence: CASALITGGIGEKLFF. As DNA, the CDR3 is TGTGCCAGCGCCCTCATAACAGGGGGCATCGGTGAAAAACTGTTTTTT.

This chain connects TRBV12-3 or TRBV12-4 to TRBJ2-2; D uncertain. The CDR3 runs 13 residues. Between the trimmed V and J ends, which lost 7 bases and 8 bases, there was a span of 14 bases. Here the CDR3 DNA reads TGTGCCAGCATCGAGTTCAGGCGTGGGGAGCTGTTTTTT. Encoded protein: CASIEFRRGELFF.

The CDR3 nucleotides read TGTGCCAGCAGCGCGACACCGGGCTCCCCTCAGGGGACCCAGTACTTC. Its translation is CASSATPGSPQGTQYF. The V gene is TRBV9, the J gene TRBJ2-5, with D perhaps matching TRBD1 (5 bases). CDR1 is SGDLS and CDR2 is YYNGEE in the germline V gene. Trimming left V 3 bases short and J 7 bases short, with 22 bases between. This CDR3 is 16 amino acids long.

J is TRBJ1-5 and V is TRBV4-2; perhaps TRBD1 as D (5 bases). V lost 0 bases and J 7 bases, leaving 10 bases between the germline ends. The CDR3 has 14 amino acids. Germline V gene data show CDR1 as LGHNA and CDR2 as YNFKEQ. CDR3 DNA: TGTGCCAGCAGCCAAGATCAGGGAAGCCAGCCCCAGCATTTT. Translating gives CASSQDQGSQPQHF.

The chain combines TRBV19 with TRBJ2-1; TRBD2 matches 9 bases. V trimming: 5 bases; J trimming: 6 bases; junction bases outside the gene matches: 5. The CDR3 contains 14 residues. Germline V gene lookup returns CDR1 LNHDA and CDR2 SQIVND (reference sequence). CDR3 bases: TGTGCCAGTAGTTTTAGCGGGGGTGGCAATGAGCAGTTCTTC. It specifies CASSFSGGGNEQFF.

The CDR3 DNA reads as TGTGCCAGCAGCCCAACAGGGATGTACACTGAAGCTTTCTTT. This sequence encodes CASSPTGMYTEAFF. V and J are TRBV2 and TRBJ1-1, with D maybe TRBD1 (6 bases). V lost 6 bases to trimming and J lost 3 bases, with 14 bases between them. The CDR3 covers 14 residues. Germline-derived CDR1 and CDR2 are SNHLY and FYNNEI.

The genes are TRBV5-1 and TRBJ1-1; no clear D gene. The CDR3 spans 15 residues. The V end was cut by 4 bases, the J end by 3 bases, with 16 bases between. In germline, CDR1 is SGHRS, CDR2 YFSETQ. Here the CDR3 DNA reads TGCGCCAGCAGCCCCCTCGAGGGCGTGGACACTGAAGCTTTCTTT. Protein: CASSPLEGVDTEAFF.

The rearrangement links TRBV25-1 to TRBJ1-1, with D tentatively TRBD1 (5 bases). This CDR3 is 13 amino acids long. From germline, CDR1 is MGHDK and CDR2 SYGVNS. V was pared by 6 bases and J by 5 bases, with 13 bases between. The chain's CDR3 is CASRKGVGTEAFF. CDR3 in DNA: TGTGCCAGCAGGAAAGGGGTGGGGACTGAAGCTTTCTTT.

This chain uses TRBV2 with TRBJ1-2; 7 nucleotides match TRBD1. There are 13 residues in the CDR3. V dropped 5 bases and J dropped 7; count of bases not matched to a gene: 7. Germline values: CDR1 SNHLY, CDR2 FYNNEI. The CDR3 loop reads CASSNRGEGGYTF. In DNA, the CDR3 is TGTGCCAGCAGTAACAGGGGAGAGGGTGGCTACACCTTC.

V and J are TRBV5-6 and TRBJ1-1; no firm D call. The germline V gene has CDR1 SGHDT and CDR2 YYEEEE. This CDR3 has 13 residues. Trimming stripped 4 bases from V and 6 bases from J, with 13 bases between. For the CDR3, the DNA is TGTGCCAGCAGCCGACCCGTGGGCGCTGAAGCTTTCTTT. The encoded protein is CASSRPVGAEAFF. Full variable domain (remainder filled in from reference TRBV5-6 and TRBJ1-1): DAGVTQSPTHLIKTRGQQVTLRCSPKSGHDTVSWYQQALGQGPQFIFQYYEEEERQRGNFPDRFSGHQFPNYSSELNVNALLLGDSALYLCASSRPVGAEAFFGQGTRLTVV.